The rows below give T cell receptor beta chains drawn from one sample of a study of cytomegalovirus exposure and HLA in healthy donors. TCRdb's copy holds only in-frame clones and misses some; the assay was immunoSEQ multiplex PCR. The sample consists of about 100,000 clones, around 69% of them appearing once. Material: PBMCs. Receptors were obtained from an older woman in good health and CMV-seropositive. Each CDR3 is given without its conserved first and last residue. Clone size, where shown, is once, few, many, or a class for clones that have expanded.

V	size	J	CDR3
TRBV9	.	TRBJ2-3	ASSTEAGGADTQY
TRBV10-2	.	TRBJ1-1	ASSDFRDTEAF
TRBV30	.	TRBJ1-1	GLTKMNTEAF
TRBV6-1	.	TRBJ1-5	ASSEKRQGLLQPQH
TRBV6-1	.	TRBJ1-1	ASRRQLNTEAF
TRBV6-5	.	TRBJ2-5	ASVGSGRETQY
TRBV6-5	once	TRBJ2-1	ASSRAEGEQF
TRBV5-1	.	TRBJ2-3	ASSLAGAGDTQY
TRBV4-1	.	TRBJ2-7	ASSQGGDGQSSYEQY
TRBV7-2	.	TRBJ1-1	ASRMGRTGKVYTEAF
TRBV9	.	TRBJ1-5	ASSVGQGNQPQH
TRBV2	.	TRBJ1-1	ASSLRVTPREAF
TRBV27	.	TRBJ2-1	ASTPSGPSYNEQF
TRBV28	.	.	ASSLGHNEQF
TRBV29-1	.	TRBJ1-5	SVGTGFNQPQH
TRBV25-1	.	TRBJ1-5	ASSEQGARGNQPQH
TRBV4-1	few	TRBJ2-7	ASSQEYETSGYYEQY
TRBV5-1	.	TRBJ1-1	ASSLGGRNTEAF